The clone carrying this TCR beta chain was observed many times. The antigen remains undetermined. The germline gives CDR1 LNHDA, CDR2 SQIVND (reference sequence). Unmatched junction bases numbered 17, after V lost 7 bases and J lost 6 bases. CDR3 length: 18 amino acids. Here immunoSEQ multiplex PCR was the method, and the copy in TCRdb shows in-frame clones only, minus some. This sample comprises tens of thousands of clones, none seen once only. Treatment was busulfan-fludarabine conditioning, a marrow graft, and cyclophosphamide on days +3 and +4. The data were obtained in a study of T cells after posttransplantation cyclophosphamide. Regarding the study as a whole: Later blood repertoires were often dominated by clones from the donor CD8+ memory compartment. Skin or GI-infiltrating T cells shared few TRB sequences with blood. Recipient CMV seropositivity and CMV reactivation strongly tracked TRB clonality.

V is TRBV19 and J is TRBJ2-1; 11 bases line up with TRBD2. The TCR was taken from a male patient aged 18 to 29 who received an allogeneic stem cell transplant from a related donor, was CMV-positive, and had no GVHD. Some of these T cells may belong to the graft donor. The sequenced sample was PBMCs, obtained after allogeneic stem cell transplant with posttransplant cyclophosphamide. The CDR3, as DNA: TGTGCCAGTACCTCCTTAGGGACTAGCGGTTTCCACGCCAATGAGCAGTTCTTC. Amino acids: CASTSLGTSGFHANEQFF. The full variable domain, rest sourced from reference TRBV19 and TRBJ2-1, is DGGITQSPKYLFRKEGQNVTLSCEQNLNHDAMYWYRQDPGQGLRLIYYSQIVNDFQKGDIAEGYSVSREKKESFPLTVTSAQKNPTAFYLCASTSLGTSGFHANEQFFGPGTRLTVL.